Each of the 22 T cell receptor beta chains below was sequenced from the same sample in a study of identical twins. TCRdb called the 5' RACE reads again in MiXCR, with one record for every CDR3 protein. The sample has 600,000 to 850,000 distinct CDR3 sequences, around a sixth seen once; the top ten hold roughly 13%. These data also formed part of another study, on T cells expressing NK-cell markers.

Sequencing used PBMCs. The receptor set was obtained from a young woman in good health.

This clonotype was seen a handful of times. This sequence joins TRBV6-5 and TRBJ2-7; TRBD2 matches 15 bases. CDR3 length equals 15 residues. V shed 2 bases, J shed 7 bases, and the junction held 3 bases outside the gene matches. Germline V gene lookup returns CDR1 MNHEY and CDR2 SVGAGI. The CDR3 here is CASSYGTSGRREQYF. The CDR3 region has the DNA TGTGCCAGCAGTTACGGGACTAGCGGGAGGCGTGAGCAGTACTTC.

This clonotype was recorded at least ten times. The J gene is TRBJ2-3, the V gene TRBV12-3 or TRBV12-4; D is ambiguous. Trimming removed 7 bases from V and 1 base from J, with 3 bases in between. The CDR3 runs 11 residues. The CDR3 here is CASTRTDTQYF. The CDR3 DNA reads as TGTGCCAGCACCCGCACAGATACGCAGTATTTT.

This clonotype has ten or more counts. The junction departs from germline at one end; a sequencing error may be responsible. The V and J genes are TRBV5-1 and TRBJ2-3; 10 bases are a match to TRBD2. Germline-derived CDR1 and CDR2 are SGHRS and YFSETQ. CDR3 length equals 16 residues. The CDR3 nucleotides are TGTGCCAGCAGTTTGGGGCTAGCGGGAGCCACAGATACGCAGTATTTT. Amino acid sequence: CASSLGLAGATDTQYF.

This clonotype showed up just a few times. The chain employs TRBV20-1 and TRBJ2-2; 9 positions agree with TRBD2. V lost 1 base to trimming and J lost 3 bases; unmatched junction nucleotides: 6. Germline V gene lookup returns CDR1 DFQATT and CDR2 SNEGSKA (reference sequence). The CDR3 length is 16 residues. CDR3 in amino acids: CSARVSGRPHTGELFF. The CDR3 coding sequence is TGCAGTGCTAGAGTGAGCGGGAGGCCCCACACCGGGGAGCTGTTTTTT.

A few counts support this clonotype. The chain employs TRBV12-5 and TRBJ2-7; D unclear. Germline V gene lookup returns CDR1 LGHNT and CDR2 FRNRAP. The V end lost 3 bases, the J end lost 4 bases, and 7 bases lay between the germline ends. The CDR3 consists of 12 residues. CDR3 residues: CASGFSVYEQYF. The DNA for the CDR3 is TGTGCTAGTGGTTTCTCGGTGTACGAGCAGTACTTC. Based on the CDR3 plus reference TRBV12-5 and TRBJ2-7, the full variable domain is DARVTQTPRHKVTEMGQEVTMRCQPILGHNTVFWYRQTMMQGLELLAYFRNRAPLDDSGMPKDRFSAEMPDATLATLKIQPSEPRDSAVYFCASGFSVYEQYFGPGTRLTVT.

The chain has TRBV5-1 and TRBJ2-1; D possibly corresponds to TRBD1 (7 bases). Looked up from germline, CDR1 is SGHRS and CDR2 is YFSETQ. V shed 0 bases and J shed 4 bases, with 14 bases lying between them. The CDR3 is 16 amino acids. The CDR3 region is CASSLAAGQLYNEQFF. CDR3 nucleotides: TGCGCCAGCAGCTTGGCCGCGGGACAGTTATACAATGAGCAGTTCTTC.

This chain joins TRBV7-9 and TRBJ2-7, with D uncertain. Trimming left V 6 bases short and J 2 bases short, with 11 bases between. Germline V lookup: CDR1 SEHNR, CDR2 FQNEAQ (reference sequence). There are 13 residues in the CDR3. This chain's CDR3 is CASSPPLAYEQYF. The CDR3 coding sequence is TGTGCCAGCAGTCCCCCGCTGGCCTACGAGCAGTACTTC.

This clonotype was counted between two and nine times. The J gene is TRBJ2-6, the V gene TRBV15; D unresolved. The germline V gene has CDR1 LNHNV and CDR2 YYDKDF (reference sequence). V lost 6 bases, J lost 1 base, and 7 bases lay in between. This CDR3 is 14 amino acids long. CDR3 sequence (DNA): TGTGCCACCAGGGAAGGGTCTGGGGCCAACGTCCTGACTTTC. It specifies CATREGSGANVLTF.

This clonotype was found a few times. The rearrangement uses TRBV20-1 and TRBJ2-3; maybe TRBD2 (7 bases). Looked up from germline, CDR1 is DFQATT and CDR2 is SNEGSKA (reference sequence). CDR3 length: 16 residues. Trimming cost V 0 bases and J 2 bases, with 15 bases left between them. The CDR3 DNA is TGCAGTGCTAGAGATAGGAGGGGGGGGAACACAGATACGCAGTATTTT. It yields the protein CSARDRRGGNTDTQYF.

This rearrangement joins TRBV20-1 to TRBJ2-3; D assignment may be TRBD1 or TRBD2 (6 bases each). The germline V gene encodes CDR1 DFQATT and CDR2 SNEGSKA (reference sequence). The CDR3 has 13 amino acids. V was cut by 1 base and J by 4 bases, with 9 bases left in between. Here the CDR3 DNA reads TGCAGTGCTAGAGGGGGGGCGCCAGATACGCAGTATTTT. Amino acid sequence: CSARGGAPDTQYF.

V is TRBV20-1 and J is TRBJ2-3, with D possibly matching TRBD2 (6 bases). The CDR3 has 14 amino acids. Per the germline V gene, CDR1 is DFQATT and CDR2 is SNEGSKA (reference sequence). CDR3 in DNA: TGCCGTACAACCCCGGGGGTCGGCACAGATACGCAGTATTTT. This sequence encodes CRTTPGVGTDTQYF.

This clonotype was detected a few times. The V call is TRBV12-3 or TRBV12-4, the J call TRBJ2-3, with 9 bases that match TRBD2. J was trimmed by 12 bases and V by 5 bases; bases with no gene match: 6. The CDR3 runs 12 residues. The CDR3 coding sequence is TGTGCCAGCAGTCCCATAGCGGGGGCTCAGTATTTT. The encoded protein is CASSPIAGAQYF.

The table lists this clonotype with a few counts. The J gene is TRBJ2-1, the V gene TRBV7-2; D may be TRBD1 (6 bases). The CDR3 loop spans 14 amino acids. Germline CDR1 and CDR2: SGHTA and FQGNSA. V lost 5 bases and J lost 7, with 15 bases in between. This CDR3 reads CASSLVQGRNEQFF. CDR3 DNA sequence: TGTGCCAGCAGCCTTGTACAGGGTAGGAATGAGCAGTTCTTC.

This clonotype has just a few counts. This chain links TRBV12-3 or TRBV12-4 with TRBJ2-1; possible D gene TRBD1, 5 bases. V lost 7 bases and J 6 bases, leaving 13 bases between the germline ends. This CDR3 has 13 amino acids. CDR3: CASKSQGLNEQFF. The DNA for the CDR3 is TGTGCCAGCAAATCGCAGGGTCTCAATGAGCAGTTCTTC.

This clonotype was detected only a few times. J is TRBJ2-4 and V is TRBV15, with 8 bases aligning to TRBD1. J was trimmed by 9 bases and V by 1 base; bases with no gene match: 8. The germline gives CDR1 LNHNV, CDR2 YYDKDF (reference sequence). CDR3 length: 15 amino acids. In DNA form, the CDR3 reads TGTGCCACCAGCAGAGCTGCGGGACAGGAGGGCATTCAGTACTTC. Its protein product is CATSRAAGQEGIQYF.

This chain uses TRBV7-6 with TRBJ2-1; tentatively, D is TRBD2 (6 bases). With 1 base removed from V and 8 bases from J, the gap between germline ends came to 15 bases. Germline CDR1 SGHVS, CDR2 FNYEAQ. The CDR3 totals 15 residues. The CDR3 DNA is TGTGCCAGCAGCTTAGGAGCTAGCGACCGGTATGAGCAGTTCTTC. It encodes CASSLGASDRYEQFF.

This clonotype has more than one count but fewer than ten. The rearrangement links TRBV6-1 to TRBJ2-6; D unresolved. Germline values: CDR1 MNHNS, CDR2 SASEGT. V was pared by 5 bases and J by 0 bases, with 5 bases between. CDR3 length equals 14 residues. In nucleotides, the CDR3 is TGTGCCAGCAGTACAGTCTCTGGGGCCAACGTCCTGACTTTC. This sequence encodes CASSTVSGANVLTF.

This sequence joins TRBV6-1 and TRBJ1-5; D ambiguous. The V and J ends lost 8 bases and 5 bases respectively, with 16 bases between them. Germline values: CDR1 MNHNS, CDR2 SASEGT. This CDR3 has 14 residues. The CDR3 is CASSTARFYQPQHF. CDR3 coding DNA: TGTGCCAGCTCGACGGCGCGATTCTATCAGCCCCAGCATTTT.

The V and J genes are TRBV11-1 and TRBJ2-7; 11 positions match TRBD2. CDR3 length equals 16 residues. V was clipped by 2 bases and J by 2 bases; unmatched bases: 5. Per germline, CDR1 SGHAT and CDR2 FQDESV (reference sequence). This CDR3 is CASSLLGTSGTYEQYF. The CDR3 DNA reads TGTGCCAGCAGCTTACTGGGGACTAGCGGTACCTACGAGCAGTACTTC.

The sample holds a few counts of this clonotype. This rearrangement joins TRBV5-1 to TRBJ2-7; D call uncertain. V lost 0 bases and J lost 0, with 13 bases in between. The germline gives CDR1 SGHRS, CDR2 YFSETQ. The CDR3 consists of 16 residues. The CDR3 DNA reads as TGCGCCAGCAGCTTGGGAGGCACCCAGAGCTCCTACGAGCAGTACTTC. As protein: CASSLGGTQSSYEQYF.

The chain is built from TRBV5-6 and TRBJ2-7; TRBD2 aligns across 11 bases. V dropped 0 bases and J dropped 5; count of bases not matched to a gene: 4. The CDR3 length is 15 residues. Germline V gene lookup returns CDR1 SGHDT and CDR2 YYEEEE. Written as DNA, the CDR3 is TGTGCCAGCAGCTTGGTAGTACTAGCGGGAGACGAGCAGTACTTC. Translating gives CASSLVVLAGDEQYF.

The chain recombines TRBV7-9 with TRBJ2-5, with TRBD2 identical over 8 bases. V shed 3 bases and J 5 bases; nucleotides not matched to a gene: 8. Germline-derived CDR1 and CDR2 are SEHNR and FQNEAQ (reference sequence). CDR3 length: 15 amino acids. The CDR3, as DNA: TGTGCCAGCAGCTTCGGGGGACTAGTAAAGGAGACCCAGTACTTC. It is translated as CASSFGGLVKETQYF.